This entry features one T cell receptor beta chain sequence. Its target is unknown. Clones were sequenced by immunoSEQ multiplex PCR, and TCRdb holds only the in-frame ones, with some missing. Here the sample spans under 140,000 clones, roughly 87% being singletons. Trimming removed 6 bases from V and 1 base from J; junction bases left unmatched: 8. The CDR3 totals 15 residues. Germline V CDR1 and CDR2: MNHNS, SASEGT. This sample is part of a study of cytomegalovirus exposure and HLA in healthy donors. Regarding the study as a whole: The majority of TCR sequences were rare, yet some public TCRs appeared in many donors.

The donors belonged to the approximately 120-subject validation cohort, separate from the 666-subject first cohort. V and J are TRBV6-1 and TRBJ2-7; TRBD1 aligns across 8 bases. The source material was PBMCs. The sequence derives from a woman aged 18-35 years in good health and CMV-seronegative. CDR3 nucleotide sequence: TGTGCCAGCAGAACTACAGGGGGTGCTTCCTACGAGCAGTACTTC. This sequence encodes CASRTTGGASYEQYF.